The rows below give T cell receptor beta chains drawn from one sample of a study of blood T cell repertoires in COVID-19. Clones were sequenced by immunoSEQ multiplex PCR, and TCRdb holds only the in-frame ones, with some missing. The data hold 150,000 to 250,000 clones, with approximately 86% observed a single time. The source material was PBMCs or T cells enriched from blood (not recorded which). The receptors shown here come from a woman aged 25 to 45 who had recovered from COVID-19. CDR3s include the opening cysteine and the closing phenylalanine or tryptophan. Fields, in order: CDR3 protein, D gene, clone size, V gene, J gene. D genes are given only for firm matches. The size field is filled for only some rows; it gives once, few, many or a size class.

CDR3 protein: CASSLTGQGNQPQHF
D gene: TRBD1
clone size: -
V gene: TRBV7-9
J gene: TRBJ1-5

CDR3 protein: CASSSLAGQTYGYTF
D gene: -
clone size: -
V gene: TRBV11-2
J gene: TRBJ1-2

CDR3 protein: CASSPRRTDHSNQPQHF
D gene: -
clone size: -
V gene: TRBV21-1
J gene: TRBJ1-5

CDR3 protein: CSVDEAGELFF
D gene: -
clone size: -
V gene: TRBV29-1
J gene: TRBJ2-2

CDR3 protein: CASNGRVGTGELFF
D gene: -
clone size: -
V gene: TRBV2
J gene: TRBJ2-2

CDR3 protein: CASSARDSKINTEAFF
D gene: TRBD1
clone size: -
V gene: TRBV9
J gene: TRBJ1-1

CDR3 protein: CSAWTGYEQYF
D gene: TRBD1
clone size: few
V gene: TRBV20-1
J gene: TRBJ2-7

CDR3 protein: CANRVRWDTGELFF
D gene: -
clone size: -
V gene: TRBV2
J gene: TRBJ2-2

CDR3 protein: CAWSGIGGNQPQHF
D gene: -
clone size: -
V gene: TRBV30
J gene: TRBJ1-5

CDR3 protein: CTSSSGTSGRAAQETQYF
D gene: -
clone size: once
V gene: TRBV1
J gene: TRBJ2-5

CDR3 protein: CASSLLYEQYF
D gene: -
clone size: -
V gene: TRBV6-5
J gene: TRBJ2-7